This TCR beta chain was found in a study of shared clonotypes between healthy human individuals. V was cut by 4 bases and J by 0 bases, with 7 bases left in between. The CDR3 extends over 14 amino acids. Germline CDR1 and CDR2: MNHNY and SVGAGI (reference sequence). The study's findings and limits: Though the depth was large, rarefaction showed that sorted-subset sequencing was incomplete. Of the naive CD4 clonotypes, roughly 5.2% were shared across several donors.

CD45RA+ naive and CD45RA-negative memory subsets were separated from CD4+ cells. This clone was observed a single time. Its antigen remains unknown. The authors ran the assay at deep level. Clones were read by immunoSEQ multiplex PCR, and TCRdb kept only the in-frame ones, dropping some. The profile shows under 650,000 clones, 96% of them singletons. The TCR originated in a woman aged 25 to 39 in good health. The chain joins TRBV6-6 to TRBJ1-3, with no clear D. The sample taken for sequencing was naive CD4+ T cells sorted from blood. Documented subset: CD45RA+ positively selected. The CDR3, as DNA: TGTGCCAGCAGTTCTCGGTCCTCTGGAAACACCATATATTTT. This encodes CASSSRSSGNTIYF.